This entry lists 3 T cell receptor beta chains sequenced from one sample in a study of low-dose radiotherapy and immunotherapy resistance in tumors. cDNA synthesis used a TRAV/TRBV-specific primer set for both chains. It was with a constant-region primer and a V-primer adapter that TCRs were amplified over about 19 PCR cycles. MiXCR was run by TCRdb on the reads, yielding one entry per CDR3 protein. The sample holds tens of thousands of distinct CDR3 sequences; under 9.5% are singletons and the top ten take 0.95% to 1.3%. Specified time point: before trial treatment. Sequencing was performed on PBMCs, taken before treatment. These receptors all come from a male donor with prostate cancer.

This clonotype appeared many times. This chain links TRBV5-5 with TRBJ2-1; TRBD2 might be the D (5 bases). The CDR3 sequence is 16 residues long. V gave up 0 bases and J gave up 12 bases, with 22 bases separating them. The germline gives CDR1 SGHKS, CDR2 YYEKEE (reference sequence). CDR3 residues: CASSLAVTSIWFGQFF. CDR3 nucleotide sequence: TGTGCCAGCAGCTTGGCCGTTACTAGTATTTGGTTTGGGCAGTTCTTC. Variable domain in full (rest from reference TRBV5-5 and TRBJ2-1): DAGVTQSPTHLIKTRGQQVTLRCSPISGHKSVSWYQQVLGQGPQFIFQYYEKEERGRGNFPDRFSARQFPNYSSELNVNALLLGDSALYLCASSLAVTSIWFGQFFGPGTRLTVL.

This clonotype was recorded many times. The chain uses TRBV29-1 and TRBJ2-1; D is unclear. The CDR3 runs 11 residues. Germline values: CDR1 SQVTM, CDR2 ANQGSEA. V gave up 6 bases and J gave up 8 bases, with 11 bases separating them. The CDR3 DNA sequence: TGCAGCGTCGAGACTCGGCATGAGCAGTTCTTC. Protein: CSVETRHEQFF.

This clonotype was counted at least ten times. CDR3 sequence: CASSYGGGPSTDEQYF. The CDR3 DNA follows: TGTGCCAGCAGTTACGGGGGAGGGCCCTCAACTGACGAGCAGTACTTC. The chain joins TRBV6-5 to TRBJ2-7; 7 bases agree with TRBD2. CDR1 is MNHEY and CDR2 is SVGAGI in the germline V gene. The CDR3 is 16 amino acids. The V and J ends lost 2 bases and 5 bases, in that order; junction bases with no gene match: 12.